This TCR beta chain is drawn from a study of blood T cells in healthy people across ages. A note on this clonotype: Its antigen is as yet unknown.

Individuals who donated were healthy Caucasians from Russia aged about 6 to 95. With a J-beta primer mix and a sample-barcoded 5' primer, a second PCR ran about 7 to 12 cycles. Each TCR beta cDNA got a 12-nucleotide random molecular identifier. TCRdb passed the 5' RACE reads through MiXCR, listing each CDR3 protein once. This sample has 550,000 to 750,000 distinct CDR3 sequences, with roughly 21% found just once. General study findings and limits: Because donor CMV status was unknown, expanded clonotype changes were possibly confounded.

This clonotype was sampled from a man in his 70s in good health. Sequencing input: blood.

CDR3 sequence (DNA): TGTGCCAGCAGCTTACGCGGGAGGTTGAACACAGATACGCAGTATTTT. Translated, it gives CASSLRGRLNTDTQYF. The chain links TRBV7-2 to TRBJ2-3, with 8 bases matching TRBD2. The CDR3 spans 16 residues. Trimming took 2 bases from V and 2 from J; bases not matched to a gene: 6. Looked up from germline, CDR1 is SGHTA and CDR2 is FQGNSA. The variable domain in full, completed from reference TRBV7-2 and TRBJ2-3, reads GAGVSQSPSNKVTEKGKDVELRCDPISGHTALYWYRQSLGQGLEFLIYFQGNSAPDKSGLPSDRFSAERTGGSVSTLTIQRTQQEDSAVYLCASSLRGRLNTDTQYFGPGTRLTVL.